The source of this T cell receptor beta chain is a study of human T cells and chemical hapten exposure. Turning to the study itself: Sensitization employed 2% DPC on about 2 cm by about 2 cm of upper inner arm skin. The study lasted approximately 26 weeks, and patients were dosed weekly with diphenylcyclopropenone on the scalp throughout.

Germline CDR1 and CDR2: ENHRY and SYGVKD. The CDR3 covers 14 residues. V was pared by 6 bases and J by 5 bases, with 16 bases between. About this clonotype: Its antigen is as yet unknown.

The study's library attached unique molecular identifiers to single cDNA molecules. TCRdb independently ran MiXCR on the RACE reads; one entry per CDR3 protein. Among about 140,000 distinct CDR3 sequences listed, roughly 10% were seen once. Study-level findings and limits: Compared with pre-sensitization or healthy control sets, expanded TCRs clustered more.

Stated time point: patch test 2, 6 weeks after DPC sensitization. Described treatment: therapeutic diphenylcyclopropenone sensitization with weekly scalp DPC. The clonotype was recovered from a woman aged 45-59 years with alopecia areata. Some clones in this sample may be carry-over from other donors' samples. Here the sequenced sample was whole blood, taken in connection with sensitization to the hapten diphenylcyclopropenone (DPC). V is TRBV10-3 and J is TRBJ1-1; the D gene is possibly TRBD1 (5 bases). CDR3 region: CAISWDGGKTEAFF. CDR3 nucleotides: TGTGCCATCAGCTGGGACGGCGGGAAGACTGAAGCTTTCTTT.